A selection of T cell receptor beta chains follows, all from one sample in a study of blood T cell repertoires in COVID-19. Sequencing was performed with immunoSEQ multiplex PCR; in TCRdb, only in-frame clones are kept and a portion is missing. Of 130,000 to 150,000 clones listed, approximately 86% are singletons. The sequenced material came from peripheral blood. The source is a woman between 45 and 60 years old with acute or convalescent COVID-19. Both conserved end residues are part of each CDR3. Each record gives: J gene, D gene, clone size, V gene, CDR3 protein, CDR3 DNA. A D gene is named only where the DNA matches it firmly. Clone size is shown for a subset of rows, as once, few, many or a class of expanded clone.

j_gene: TRBJ1-2; d_gene: -; abundance: few; v_gene: TRBV6-5; CDR3aa: CASSYRGWRYGYTF; CDR3nt: TGTGCCAGCAGTTACCGGGGGTGGAGGTATGGCTACACCTTC
j_gene: TRBJ2-3; d_gene: TRBD1; abundance: -; v_gene: TRBV28; CDR3aa: CASSRDRAHTDTQYF; CDR3nt: TGTGCCAGCAGCCGCGACAGGGCTCACACAGATACGCAGTATTTT
j_gene: TRBJ2-6; d_gene: TRBD1; abundance: -; v_gene: TRBV18; CDR3aa: CASSPPGQGANSGANVLTF; CDR3nt: TGTGCCAGCTCACCACCTGGACAGGGGGCTAATTCTGGGGCCAACGTCCTGACTTTC
j_gene: TRBJ2-1; d_gene: -; abundance: -; v_gene: TRBV6-2/TRBV6-3; CDR3aa: CASSYLGVSYNEQFF; CDR3nt: TGTGCCAGCAGTTACCTCGGGGTTTCCTACAATGAGCAGTTCTTC
j_gene: TRBJ2-6; d_gene: -; abundance: -; v_gene: TRBV29-1; CDR3aa: CSGADSGANVLTF; CDR3nt: TGCAGCGGGGCTGACTCTGGGGCCAACGTCCTGACTTTC
j_gene: TRBJ2-3; d_gene: TRBD1; abundance: -; v_gene: TRBV6-1; CDR3aa: CASSEGTGVDTQYF; CDR3nt: TGTGCCAGCAGTGAAGGGACAGGGGTTGATACGCAGTATTTT
j_gene: TRBJ1-2; d_gene: TRBD1; abundance: -; v_gene: TRBV3-1/TRBV3-2; CDR3aa: CASSQDKDRVTKADGYTF; CDR3nt: TGTGCCAGCAGCCAAGATAAAGACAGGGTAACAAAGGCCGATGGCTACACCTTC
j_gene: TRBJ1-1; d_gene: -; abundance: -; v_gene: TRBV6-5; CDR3aa: CASSLRVGITEAFF; CDR3nt: TGTGCCAGCAGTCTTCGGGTGGGTATCACTGAAGCTTTCTTT
j_gene: TRBJ2-2; d_gene: -; abundance: -; v_gene: TRBV30; CDR3aa: CAWTWTARANTGELFF; CDR3nt: TGTGCCTGGACCTGGACAGCGCGAGCGAACACCGGGGAGCTGTTTTTT
j_gene: TRBJ2-7; d_gene: TRBD1; abundance: many; v_gene: TRBV9; CDR3aa: CASSKTGGYYEQYF; CDR3nt: TGTGCCAGCAGCAAGACAGGGGGCTACTACGAGCAGTACTTC
j_gene: TRBJ1-2; d_gene: -; abundance: -; v_gene: TRBV24-1; CDR3aa: CATSDFSGWLGGYTF; CDR3nt: TGTGCCACCAGTGATTTTTCAGGGTGGCTCGGTGGCTACACCTTC
j_gene: TRBJ2-7; d_gene: TRBD2; abundance: few; v_gene: TRBV7-7; CDR3aa: CASSPAGTSGYEQYF; CDR3nt: TGTGCCAGCAGCCCCGCCGGGACTAGCGGCTACGAGCAGTACTTC
j_gene: TRBJ1-4; d_gene: TRBD1; abundance: -; v_gene: TRBV15; CDR3aa: CATSRGDRGNGKNEKLFF; CDR3nt: TGTGCCACCAGCAGAGGCGACAGGGGAAACGGGAAAAACGAAAAACTGTTTTTT
j_gene: TRBJ1-5; d_gene: -; abundance: -; v_gene: TRBV2; CDR3aa: CASSPQGRSQPQHF; CDR3nt: TGTGCCAGCAGTCCACAGGGCCGCAGTCAGCCCCAGCATTTT
j_gene: TRBJ1-3; d_gene: -; abundance: -; v_gene: TRBV11-2; CDR3aa: CASSSQGFSGNTIYF; CDR3nt: TGTGCCAGCAGCTCACAGGGCTTCTCTGGAAACACCATATATTTT
j_gene: TRBJ2-1; d_gene: TRBD1; abundance: once; v_gene: TRBV5-1; CDR3aa: CASSLETGGSYNEQFF; CDR3nt: TGCGCCAGCAGCTTGGAGACAGGGGGGTCCTACAATGAGCAGTTCTTC
j_gene: TRBJ2-7; d_gene: TRBD2; abundance: -; v_gene: TRBV9; CDR3aa: CASSPFKSGSSYEQYF; CDR3nt: TGTGCCAGCAGCCCATTCAAAAGCGGGAGCTCCTACGAGCAGTACTTC
j_gene: TRBJ2-1; d_gene: TRBD2; abundance: -; v_gene: TRBV18; CDR3aa: CASSPERLAGSDEQFF; CDR3nt: TGTGCCAGCTCACCCGAGAGACTAGCGGGATCTGATGAGCAGTTCTTC
j_gene: TRBJ2-6; d_gene: TRBD2; abundance: -; v_gene: TRBV10-3; CDR3aa: CAIAPPSGSSGANVLTF; CDR3nt: TGTGCCATAGCCCCTCCTAGCGGGAGCTCTGGGGCCAACGTCCTGACTTTC
j_gene: TRBJ2-7; d_gene: -; abundance: -; v_gene: TRBV5-1; CDR3aa: CASSSSRQDYEQYF; CDR3nt: TGCGCCAGCAGCTCTTCTCGACAGGACTACGAGCAGTACTTC
j_gene: TRBJ2-3; d_gene: -; abundance: -; v_gene: TRBV3-1/TRBV3-2; CDR3aa: CASSQGGFTSEETDTQYF; CDR3nt: TGTGCCAGCAGCCAAGGAGGCTTCACCAGCGAGGAGACAGATACGCAGTATTTT
j_gene: TRBJ2-2; d_gene: -; abundance: -; v_gene: TRBV27; CDR3aa: CASIQYMGLGELFF; CDR3nt: TGTGCCAGCATCCAATACATGGGGCTGGGGGAGCTGTTTTTT
j_gene: TRBJ2-1; d_gene: TRBD1; abundance: -; v_gene: TRBV10-1; CDR3aa: CASSPPGTASYNEQFF; CDR3nt: TGCGCCAGCAGTCCCCCCGGGACAGCCTCCTACAATGAGCAGTTCTTC
j_gene: TRBJ2-2; d_gene: -; abundance: -; v_gene: TRBV29-1; CDR3aa: CSARERQATGELFF; CDR3nt: TGCAGCGCCCGAGAGCGACAGGCCACCGGGGAGCTGTTTTTT
j_gene: TRBJ2-2; d_gene: TRBD2; abundance: -; v_gene: TRBV28; CDR3aa: CASRVAGGRTGELFF; CDR3nt: TGTGCCAGCAGGGTAGCGGGGGGCCGGACCGGGGAGCTGTTTTTT
j_gene: TRBJ2-4; d_gene: -; abundance: -; v_gene: TRBV27; CDR3aa: CASIVGATKNIQYF; CDR3nt: TGTGCCAGCATAGTGGGGGCCACCAAAAACATTCAGTACTTC
j_gene: TRBJ1-3; d_gene: TRBD1; abundance: -; v_gene: TRBV27; CDR3aa: CASSRLDRGPDSGNTIYF; CDR3nt: TGTGCCAGCAGTCGGCTCGACAGGGGGCCCGACTCTGGAAACACCATATATTTT